This T cell receptor (beta chain) was sequenced for a study of T cell clones after liver transplantation. Between the trimmed V and J ends, which lost 1 base and 0 bases, there was a span of 7 bases. The CDR3 consists of 15 residues. Germline CDR1 and CDR2: LNHDA and SQIVND (reference sequence). The method was immunoSEQ multiplex PCR; TCRdb's version includes in-frame clones alone and lacks a portion of them. The table shows 25,000 to 35,000 clones, with around 94% occurring only once. The input for sequencing was CD8+ T cells from blood, taken 12 months after liver transplant. The chain links TRBV19 to TRBJ1-5, with unresolved D. The clonotype was recovered from a human patient who received a liver transplant. Some T cells may be provided by the graft donor. CDR3 sequence: CASSIGTISNQPQHF. As DNA, the CDR3 is TGTGCCAGTAGTATAGGTACGATTAGCAATCAGCCCCAGCATTTT. Full variable domain (missing parts from reference TRBV19 and TRBJ1-5): DGGITQSPKYLFRKEGQNVTLSCEQNLNHDAMYWYRQDPGQGLRLIYYSQIVNDFQKGDIAEGYSVSREKKESFPLTVTSAQKNPTAFYLCASSIGTISNQPQHFGDGTRLSIL.